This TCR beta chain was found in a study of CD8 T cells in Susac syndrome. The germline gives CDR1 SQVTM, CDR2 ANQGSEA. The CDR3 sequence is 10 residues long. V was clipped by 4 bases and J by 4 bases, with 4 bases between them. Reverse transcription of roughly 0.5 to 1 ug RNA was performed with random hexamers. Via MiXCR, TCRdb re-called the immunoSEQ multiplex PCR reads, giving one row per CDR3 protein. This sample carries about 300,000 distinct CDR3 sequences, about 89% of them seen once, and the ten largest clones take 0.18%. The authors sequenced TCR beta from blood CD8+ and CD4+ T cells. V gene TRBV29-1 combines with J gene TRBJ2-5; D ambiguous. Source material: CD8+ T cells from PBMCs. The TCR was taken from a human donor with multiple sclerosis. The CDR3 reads CSVGTETQYF. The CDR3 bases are TGCAGCGTTGGGACAGAGACCCAGTACTTC.